The 21 T cell receptor beta chains below all came from one sample that was sequenced in a study of PD-1 blockade in classical Hodgkin lymphoma. The data were produced by immunoSEQ multiplex PCR, yet TCRdb's version contains in-frame clones alone and is incomplete. The repertoire includes 35,000 to 45,000 clones, more than 65% of them detected once, and over 12% sits in the top ten. Every patient experienced relapse after autologous stem cell transplantation, and brentuximab vedotin exposure varied. The sample here was peripheral blood mononuclear cells (PBMCs), taken before the second cycle of nivolumab. The receptors originated from a human donor with classical Hodgkin lymphoma.

A few counts support this clone. The chain has TRBV6-5 and TRBJ1-3, with 9 nucleotides matching TRBD1. The CDR3 runs 15 residues. In germline, CDR1 is MNHEY, CDR2 SVGAGI. Germline trimming cut 2 bases from V and 4 bases from J; bases unmatched to any gene: 3. CDR3: CASSYGQGTGNTIYF. DNA of the CDR3: TGTGCCAGCAGTTACGGACAGGGGACGGGAAACACCATATATTTT.

This rearrangement joins TRBV5-1 to TRBJ2-3, with 9 bases matching TRBD2. V trimming: 4 bases; J trimming: 4 bases; junction bases outside the gene matches: 4. The CDR3 sequence is 14 residues long. The germline gives CDR1 SGHRS, CDR2 YFSETQ. The CDR3 spells CASSPRGGADTQYF. The CDR3 region has the DNA TGCGCCAGCAGCCCGCGGGGGGGCGCAGATACGCAGTATTTT.

The chain has TRBV7-3 and TRBJ2-2, with D unclear. CDR1 and CDR2 from the germline V gene are SGHTA and FQGTGA. This CDR3 contains 16 residues. V lost 1 base and J 5 bases, leaving 14 bases between the germline ends. The CDR3 sequence is CASSLNPFVETGELFF. The CDR3 nucleotides are TGTGCCAGCAGCTTAAATCCGTTTGTGGAAACCGGGGAGCTGTTTTTT.

This clone has only a few counts. The chain carries TRBV6-6 and TRBJ2-1, with D maybe TRBD2 (6 bases). CDR3 size: 13 residues. V dropped 2 bases and J dropped 7 bases, with 9 bases sitting between them. Germline CDR1 MNHNY, CDR2 SVGAGI (reference sequence). CDR3 protein: CASSYIRGNEQFF. The CDR3, as DNA: TGTGCCAGCAGTTACATTCGGGGGAATGAGCAGTTCTTC.

The chain employs TRBV2 and TRBJ2-3; 9 bases line up with TRBD2. The CDR3 runs to 15 residues. Trimming cost V 6 bases and J 2 bases; bases outside gene matches: 6. The germline gives CDR1 SNHLY, CDR2 FYNNEI. CDR3 nucleotides: TGTGCCAGCAGGGTGACTAGCGGATTCACAGATACGCAGTATTTT. Its translation: CASRVTSGFTDTQYF.

This clone was detected a few times. The rearrangement uses TRBV19 and TRBJ2-4; 9 bases align to TRBD2. The CDR3 contains 14 residues. Germline CDR1 is LNHDA and CDR2 is SQIVND (reference sequence). Unmatched junction bases numbered 6, after V lost 6 bases and J lost 6 bases. The CDR3 sequence is CASSSKLAGNIQYF. CDR3 DNA sequence: TGTGCCAGTAGCAGCAAACTAGCGGGAAACATTCAGTACTTC.

This clone came up a few times. The genes are TRBV10-1 and TRBJ1-2, with D perhaps TRBD1 (5 bases). Germline-derived CDR1 and CDR2 are WNHNN and SYGVQD (reference sequence). This CDR3 spans 16 amino acids. Trimming took 5 bases from V and 5 from J, leaving 21 bases between them. The CDR3, as DNA: TGCGCCAGCAGTCACGGGAGGGGCCAGACCTTTTATGGCTACACCTTC. Protein product: CASSHGRGQTFYGYTF.

The CDR3 region has the DNA TGTGCCTGGATCCCGGGACTTCTCTCCCCTGGGGCCAACGTCCTGACTTTC. Its protein product is CAWIPGLLSPGANVLTF. V is TRBV30 and J is TRBJ2-6, with D perhaps matching TRBD2 (6 bases). CDR1 is GTSNPN, CDR2 SVGIG, per germline (reference sequence). The CDR3 loop spans 17 amino acids. Trimming cost V 4 bases and J 2 bases, with 18 bases left between them. The complete variable domain, with remaining parts taken from reference TRBV30 and TRBJ2-6, reads SQTIHQWPATLVQPVGSPLSLECTVEGTSNPNLYWYRQAAGRGLQLLFYSVGIGQISSEVPQNLSASRPQDRQFILSSKKLLLSDSGFYLCAWIPGLLSPGANVLTFGAGSRLTVL.

Here the CDR3 DNA reads TGCGCCAGCAGCCAAGATTTAAGTTGGACAGCGGGTTGGGATGGGCCAAAAAACATTCAGTACTTC. Its translation is CASSQDLSWTAGWDGPKNIQYF. The chain links TRBV4-3 to TRBJ2-4, with D possibly called TRBD1 or TRBD2 (6 bases each). The V gene lost 0 bases and the J gene lost 4 bases, with 31 bases spanning the gap. This CDR3 is 22 amino acids long. CDR1 LGHNA and CDR2 YSLEER come from the germline V gene.

Only one count was recorded for this clone. V and J are TRBV28 and TRBJ1-5; D is undetermined. V lost 2 bases to trimming and J lost 0 bases, with 8 bases between them. CDR1 is MDHEN and CDR2 is SYDVKM in the germline V gene. CDR3 length: 15 amino acids. Written as DNA, the CDR3 is TGTGCCAGCAGTTTAATGAGGAATAGCAATCAGCCCCAGCATTTT. It yields the protein CASSLMRNSNQPQHF. Full variable domain (rest looked up from reference TRBV28 and TRBJ1-5): DVKVTQSSRYLVKRTGEKVFLECVQDMDHENMFWYRQDPGLGLRLIYFSYDVKMKEKGDIPEGYSVSREKKERFSLILESASTNQTSMYLCASSLMRNSNQPQHFGDGTRLSIL.

The chain has TRBV12-2 and TRBJ2-5; the table calls TRBD2, which could not be checked here. TRBV12-2 is marked as a pseudogene. This CDR3 comprises 16 residues. Written as DNA, the CDR3 is TGTGCAAGTCGCTTAGCGCTAACTAGTATAGTGGAGACCCAGTACTTC. It is translated as CASRLALTSIVETQYF.

This clone was counted once. Other DNA sequences in this sample translate to the same CDR3. J is TRBJ2-2 and V is TRBV5-1; D not certain. The CDR3 length is 12 residues. Germline-derived CDR1 and CDR2 are SGHRS and YFSETQ. Trimming left V 3 bases short and J 0 bases short, with 0 bases between. CDR3 sequence: CASSSNTGELFF. The CDR3 nucleotides are TGCGCCAGCAGCTCGAACACCGGGGAGCTGTTTTTT.

This rearrangement joins TRBV4-2 to TRBJ2-1; TRBD1 matches at 8 bases. Germline V CDR1 and CDR2: LGHNA, YNFKEQ. This CDR3 has 15 amino acids. With 5 bases clipped from V and 8 bases from J, the junction kept 11 bases outside the gene matches. CDR3 in amino acids: CASSLDRGRYHEQFF. In DNA, the CDR3 is TGTGCCAGCAGCTTAGACAGGGGAAGATACCATGAGCAGTTCTTC.

The rearrangement links TRBV7-9 to TRBJ2-1; D unclear. CDR3 length: 14 residues. Per the germline V gene, CDR1 is SEHNR and CDR2 is FQNEAQ (reference sequence). The V end lost 5 bases, the J end lost 0 bases, and 8 bases lay between the germline ends. The CDR3 region has the DNA TGTGCCAGCAGCCTAGGAAGCTCCTACAATGAGCAGTTCTTC. Translation gives CASSLGSSYNEQFF.

The chain combines TRBV7-2 with TRBJ2-7, with D hard to call. Between the trimmed V and J ends, which lost 1 base and 2 bases, there was a span of 6 bases. Germline CDR1 reads SGHTA; CDR2 reads FQGNSA. The CDR3 runs 13 residues. CDR3 bases: TGTGCCAGCAGCTTAGTCTCCCCCTACGAGCAGTACTTC. It encodes CASSLVSPYEQYF.

The chain joins TRBV5-1 to TRBJ1-1; D may be TRBD1 (5 bases). Germline assignment: CDR1 SGHRS and CDR2 YFSETQ. The ends were cut back, 3 bases at V and 9 bases at J, with 12 bases in the middle. The CDR3 contains 12 residues. CDR3 protein: CASSSDTVKAFF. The DNA for the CDR3 is TGCGCCAGCAGCTCGGACACCGTGAAAGCTTTCTTT.

This chain joins TRBV5-1 and TRBJ2-7, with TRBD2 matching over 8 bases. The CDR3 is made up of 14 amino acids. Trimming at V came to 4 bases and at J to 3 bases, leaving 6 bases not matched to a gene. In germline, CDR1 is SGHRS, CDR2 YFSETQ. The CDR3 here is CASSQREGIYEQYF. The CDR3, as DNA: TGCGCCAGCAGCCAACGGGAGGGGATCTACGAGCAGTACTTC.

The chain uses TRBV4-2 and TRBJ2-7, with 7 bases matching TRBD2. The CDR3 totals 18 residues. After removal of 0 bases from V and 0 bases from J, the junction contained 11 bases not matched to a gene. Germline-derived CDR1 and CDR2 are LGHNA and YNFKEQ. For the CDR3, the DNA is TGTGCCAGCAGCCAAGAACCCCCCAGCGGGACCTTCTCCTACGAGCAGTACTTC. Translated, it gives CASSQEPPSGTFSYEQYF.

CDR3 nucleotide sequence: TGTGCCAGCAGAACGGACGGTAACTATGGCTACACCTTC. This gives the protein CASRTDGNYGYTF. The rearrangement joins TRBV6-5 to TRBJ1-2; D unclear. V lost 6 bases and J lost 1, with 9 bases in between. The CDR3 runs 13 residues. Germline V CDR1 and CDR2: MNHEY, SVGAGI.

The rearrangement links TRBV28 to TRBJ1-5, with D possibly TRBD1 on 6 matching bases. Germline CDR1 reads MDHEN; CDR2 reads SYDVKM. The CDR3 consists of 13 residues. V dropped 10 bases and J dropped 3 bases, with 13 bases sitting between them. This CDR3 is CATHGQNNQPQHF. The CDR3 nucleotides are TGTGCCACCCACGGACAGAACAATCAGCCCCAGCATTTT.

CDR3 sequence reads: CASSHRETEAFF. The CDR3 DNA follows: TGTGCCAGCAGTCACAGGGAAACTGAAGCTTTCTTT. The chain links TRBV6-5 to TRBJ1-1, with a tentative D call TRBD1 (6 bases). This CDR3 region has 12 residues. Germline lookup yields CDR1 MNHEY and CDR2 SVGAGI. Trimming removed 5 bases from V and 5 bases from J, with 9 bases in between.